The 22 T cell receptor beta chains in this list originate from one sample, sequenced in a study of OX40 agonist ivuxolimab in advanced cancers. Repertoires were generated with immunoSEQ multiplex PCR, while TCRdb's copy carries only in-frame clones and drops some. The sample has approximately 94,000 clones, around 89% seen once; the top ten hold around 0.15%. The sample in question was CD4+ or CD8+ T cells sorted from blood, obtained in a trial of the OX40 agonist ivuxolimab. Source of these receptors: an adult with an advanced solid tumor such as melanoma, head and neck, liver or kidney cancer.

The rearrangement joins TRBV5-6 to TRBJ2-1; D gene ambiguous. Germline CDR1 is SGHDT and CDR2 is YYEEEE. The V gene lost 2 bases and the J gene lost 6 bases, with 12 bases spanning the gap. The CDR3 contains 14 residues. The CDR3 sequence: CASSFGPKPNEQFF. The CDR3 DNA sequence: TGTGCCAGCAGCTTCGGGCCAAAACCCAATGAGCAGTTCTTC. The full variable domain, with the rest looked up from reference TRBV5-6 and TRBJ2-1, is DAGVTQSPTHLIKTRGQQVTLRCSPKSGHDTVSWYQQALGQGPQFIFQYYEEEERQRGNFPDRFSGHQFPNYSSELNVNALLLGDSALYLCASSFGPKPNEQFFGPGTRLTVL.

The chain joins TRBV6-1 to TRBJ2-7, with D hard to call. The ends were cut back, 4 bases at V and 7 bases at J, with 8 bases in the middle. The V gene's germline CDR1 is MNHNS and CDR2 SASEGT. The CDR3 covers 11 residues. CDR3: CASSGLTEQYF. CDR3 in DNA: TGTGCCAGCAGTGGGTTAACAGAGCAGTACTTC.

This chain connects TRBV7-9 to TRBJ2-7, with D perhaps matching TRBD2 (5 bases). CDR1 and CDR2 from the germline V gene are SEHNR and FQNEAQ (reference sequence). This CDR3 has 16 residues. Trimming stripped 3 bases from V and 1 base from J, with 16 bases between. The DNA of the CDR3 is TGTGCCAGCAGCTTTATTGAGAGGGATGGGTCCTACGAGCAGTACTTC. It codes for CASSFIERDGSYEQYF.

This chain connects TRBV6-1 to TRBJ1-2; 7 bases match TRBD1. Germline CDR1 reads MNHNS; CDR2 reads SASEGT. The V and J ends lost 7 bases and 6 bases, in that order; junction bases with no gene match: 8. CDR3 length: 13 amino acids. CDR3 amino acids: CASTPDRAHGYTF. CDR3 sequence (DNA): TGTGCCAGCACCCCAGACAGGGCCCATGGCTACACCTTC.

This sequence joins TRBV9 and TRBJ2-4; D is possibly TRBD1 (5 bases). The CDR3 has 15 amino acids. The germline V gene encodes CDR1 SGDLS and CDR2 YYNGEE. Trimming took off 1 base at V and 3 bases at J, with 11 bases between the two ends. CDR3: CASSVTPGNKNIQYF. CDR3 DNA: TGTGCCAGCAGCGTAACTCCAGGGAACAAAAACATTCAGTACTTC.

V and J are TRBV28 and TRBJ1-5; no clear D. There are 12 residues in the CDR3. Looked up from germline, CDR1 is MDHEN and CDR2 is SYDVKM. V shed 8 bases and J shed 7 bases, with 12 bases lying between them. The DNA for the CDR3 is TGTGCCAGCCGGGTAGGGTCGCAGCCCCAGCATTTT. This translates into CASRVGSQPQHF.

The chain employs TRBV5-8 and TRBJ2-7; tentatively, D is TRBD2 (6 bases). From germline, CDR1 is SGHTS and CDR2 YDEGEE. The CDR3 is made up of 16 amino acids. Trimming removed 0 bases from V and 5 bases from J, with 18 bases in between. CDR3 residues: CASSLGYGGDRDEQYF. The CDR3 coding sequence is TGTGCCAGCAGCTTGGGTTACGGAGGGGATCGTGACGAGCAGTACTTC.

The CDR3 loop reads CASSEATLGETQYF. CDR3 coding DNA: TGTGCCAGCAGTGAAGCGACTCTAGGGGAGACCCAGTACTTC. V is TRBV6-1 and J is TRBJ2-5; D not resolved. The length of the CDR3 is 14 residues. Trimming removed 0 bases at V and 5 bases at J, with 10 bases between. The germline CDR1 and CDR2 sequences are MNHNS and SASEGT.

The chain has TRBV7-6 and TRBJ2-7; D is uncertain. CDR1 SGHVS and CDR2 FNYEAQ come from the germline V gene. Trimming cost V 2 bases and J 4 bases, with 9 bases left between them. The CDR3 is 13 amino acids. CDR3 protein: CASSLLGRYEQYF. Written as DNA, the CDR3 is TGTGCCAGCAGCTTACTCGGCCGTTACGAGCAGTACTTC.

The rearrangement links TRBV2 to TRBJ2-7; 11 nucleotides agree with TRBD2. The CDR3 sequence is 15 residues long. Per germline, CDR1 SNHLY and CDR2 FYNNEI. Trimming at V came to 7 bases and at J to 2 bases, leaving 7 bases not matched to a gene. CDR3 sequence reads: CASNKGTSGPYEQYF. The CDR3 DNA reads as TGTGCCAGCAATAAAGGGACTAGCGGTCCCTACGAGCAGTACTTC.

The CDR3 DNA reads as TGTGCCAGCAGCCCCCAACGGGTGATAAGCACAGATACGCAGTATTTT. This translates into CASSPQRVISTDTQYF. This rearrangement joins TRBV14 to TRBJ2-3; D is unclear. The CDR3 spans 16 residues. Trimming left V 4 bases short and J 0 bases short, with 14 bases between. From germline, CDR1 is SGHDN and CDR2 FVKESK.

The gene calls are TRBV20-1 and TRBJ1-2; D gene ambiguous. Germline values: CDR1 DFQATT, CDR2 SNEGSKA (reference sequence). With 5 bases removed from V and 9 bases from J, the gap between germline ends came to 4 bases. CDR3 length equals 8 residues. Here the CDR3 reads CSALSYTF. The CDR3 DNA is TGCAGTGCTCTGAGCTACACCTTC.

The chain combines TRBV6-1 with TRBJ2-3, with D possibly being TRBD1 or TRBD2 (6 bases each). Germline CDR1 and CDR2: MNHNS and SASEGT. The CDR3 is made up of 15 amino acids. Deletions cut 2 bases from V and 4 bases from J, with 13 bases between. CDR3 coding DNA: TGTGCCAGCAGTGAATTTTTGGGGGGCCCAGATACGCAGTATTTT. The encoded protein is CASSEFLGGPDTQYF.

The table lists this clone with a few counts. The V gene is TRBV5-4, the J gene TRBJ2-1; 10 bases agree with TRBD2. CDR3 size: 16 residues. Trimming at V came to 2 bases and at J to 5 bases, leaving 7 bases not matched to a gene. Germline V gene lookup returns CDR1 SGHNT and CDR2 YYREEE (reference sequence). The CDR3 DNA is TGTGCCAGCAGCTTCCTAGCGGGGGCCAGGGACAATGAGCAGTTCTTC. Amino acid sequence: CASSFLAGARDNEQFF.

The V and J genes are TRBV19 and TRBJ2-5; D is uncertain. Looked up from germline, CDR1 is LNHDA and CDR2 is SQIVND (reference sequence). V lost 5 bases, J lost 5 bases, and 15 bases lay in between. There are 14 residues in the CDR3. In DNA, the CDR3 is TGTGCCAGTAGTTTAACGGGCACTACTGAGACCCAGTACTTC. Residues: CASSLTGTTETQYF. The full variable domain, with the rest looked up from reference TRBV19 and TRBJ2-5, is DGGITQSPKYLFRKEGQNVTLSCEQNLNHDAMYWYRQDPGQGLRLIYYSQIVNDFQKGDIAEGYSVSREKKESFPLTVTSAQKNPTAFYLCASSLTGTTETQYFGPGTRLLVL.

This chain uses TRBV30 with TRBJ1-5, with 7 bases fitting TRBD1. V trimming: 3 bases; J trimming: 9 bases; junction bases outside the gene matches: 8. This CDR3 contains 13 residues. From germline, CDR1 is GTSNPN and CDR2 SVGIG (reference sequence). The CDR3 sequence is CAWRSGTDMPQHF. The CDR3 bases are TGTGCCTGGAGGTCCGGGACAGACATGCCCCAGCATTTT.

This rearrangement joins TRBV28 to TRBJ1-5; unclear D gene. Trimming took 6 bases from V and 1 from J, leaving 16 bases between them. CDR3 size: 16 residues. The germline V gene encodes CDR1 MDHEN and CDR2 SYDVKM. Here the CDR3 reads CASSDPGGQSNQPQHF. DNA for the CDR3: TGTGCCAGCAGCGACCCGGGCGGCCAGAGCAATCAGCCCCAGCATTTT.

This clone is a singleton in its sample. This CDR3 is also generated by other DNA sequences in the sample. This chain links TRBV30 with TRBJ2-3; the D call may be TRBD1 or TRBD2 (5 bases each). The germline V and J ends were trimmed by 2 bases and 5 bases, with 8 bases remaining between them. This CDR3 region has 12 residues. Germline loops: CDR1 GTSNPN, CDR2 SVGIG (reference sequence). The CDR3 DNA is TGTGCCTGGAGTTCTGGGGGAGATACGCAGTATTTT. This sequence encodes CAWSSGGDTQYF.

The CDR3 loop is CASSLGLDTQYF. CDR3 bases: TGTGCCAGCAGCTTAGGTCTAGATACGCAGTATTTT. V is TRBV7-2 and J is TRBJ2-3; no clear D. The ends were cut back, 1 base at V and 5 bases at J, with 4 bases in the middle. The CDR3 totals 12 residues. Germline V gene sequence: CDR1 SGHTA, CDR2 FQGNSA.

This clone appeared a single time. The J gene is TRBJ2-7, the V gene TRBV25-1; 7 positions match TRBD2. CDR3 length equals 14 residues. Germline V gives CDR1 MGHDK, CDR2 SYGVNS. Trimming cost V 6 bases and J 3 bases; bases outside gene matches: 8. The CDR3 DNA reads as TGTGCCAGCAGAAAGAGCGGGGACTTCTACGAGCAGTACTTC. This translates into CASRKSGDFYEQYF.

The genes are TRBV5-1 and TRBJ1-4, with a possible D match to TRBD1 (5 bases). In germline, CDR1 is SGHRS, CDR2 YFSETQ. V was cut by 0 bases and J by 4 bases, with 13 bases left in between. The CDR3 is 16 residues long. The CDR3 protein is CASSLEQARNNEKLFF. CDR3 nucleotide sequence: TGCGCCAGCAGCTTGGAACAGGCAAGGAATAATGAAAAACTGTTTTTT.

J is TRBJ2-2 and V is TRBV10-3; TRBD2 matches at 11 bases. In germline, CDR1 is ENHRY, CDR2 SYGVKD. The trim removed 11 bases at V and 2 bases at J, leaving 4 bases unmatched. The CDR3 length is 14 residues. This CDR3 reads CAVTSGGNTGELFF. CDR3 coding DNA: TGTGCCGTCACTAGCGGGGGAAACACCGGGGAGCTGTTTTTT.